The T cell receptor (beta chain) under discussion was sequenced for a study of regulatory T cells in long-lasting Graves disease. CDR1 SGHRS and CDR2 YFSETQ come from the germline V gene. V was cut by 4 bases and J by 3 bases, with 11 bases left in between. This CDR3 spans 14 amino acids. This sample's time point: newly diagnosed GD, antithyroid drugs for less than 3 months. PBMC RNA was the source of the TCR library. The table lists this clonotype with many counts. Both iRepertoire HTBI primers and Arm-PCR of CDR3 regions were used to build the TCR beta libraries. MiXCR, applied by TCRdb to the multiplex PCR reads, yields one record per CDR3 protein. The table has about 360,000 distinct CDR3 sequences, around 15% seen once. The sample was also linked to a second study, of T cells in Graves' hyperthyroidism and ophthalmopathy.

The material sequenced was peripheral blood mononuclear cells (PBMCs), taken at new diagnosis, from a patient treated with antithyroid drugs. The V gene is TRBV5-1, the J gene TRBJ1-5; no reliable D call. This clonotype originated in a woman between 18 and 29 years old with Graves disease. The CDR3, as DNA: TGCGCCAGCAGCCAAGGACCAGCCAATCAGCCCCAGCATTTT. Translating gives CASSQGPANQPQHF. The whole variable domain, filled in from reference TRBV5-1 and TRBJ1-5, reads KAGVTQTPRYLIKTRGQQVTLSCSPISGHRSVSWYQQTPGQGLQFLFEYFSETQRNKGNFPGRFSGRQFSNSRSEMNVSTLELGDSALYLCASSQGPANQPQHFGDGTRLSIL.